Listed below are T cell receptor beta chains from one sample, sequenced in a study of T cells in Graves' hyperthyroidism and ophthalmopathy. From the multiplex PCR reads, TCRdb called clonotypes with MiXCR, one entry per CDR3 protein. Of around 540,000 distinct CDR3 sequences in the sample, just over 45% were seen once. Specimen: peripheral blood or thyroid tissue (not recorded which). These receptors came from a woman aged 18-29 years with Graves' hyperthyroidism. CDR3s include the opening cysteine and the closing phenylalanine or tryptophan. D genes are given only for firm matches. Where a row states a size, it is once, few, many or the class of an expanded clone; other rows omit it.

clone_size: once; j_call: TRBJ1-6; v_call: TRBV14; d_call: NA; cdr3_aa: CASSRLGGANSPLHF; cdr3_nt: TGTGCCAGCAGCCGCCTTGGTGGGGCCAATTCACCCCTCCACTTT
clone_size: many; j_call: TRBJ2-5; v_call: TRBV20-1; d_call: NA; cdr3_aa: CSAMAELQETQYF; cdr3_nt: TGCAGTGCCATGGCAGAGCTACAAGAGACCCAGTACTTC
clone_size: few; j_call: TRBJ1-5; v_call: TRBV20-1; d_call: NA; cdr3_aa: CSAQSTPPQHF; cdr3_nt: TGCAGTGCCCAGTCGACCCCGCCCCAGCATTTT
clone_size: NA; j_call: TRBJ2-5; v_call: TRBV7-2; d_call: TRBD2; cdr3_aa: CASSLSGRERETQYF; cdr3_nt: TGTGCCAGCAGCTTATCAGGGAGGGAGAGGGAGACCCAGTACTTC
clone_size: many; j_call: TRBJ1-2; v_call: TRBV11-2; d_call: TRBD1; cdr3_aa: CASSTRTGGVNGYTF; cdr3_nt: TGTGCCAGCAGCACCCGGACAGGGGGCGTGAATGGCTACACCTTC
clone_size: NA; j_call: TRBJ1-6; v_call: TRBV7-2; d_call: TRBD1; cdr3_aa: CASSQDGQGYNSPLHF; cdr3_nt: TGCGCCAGCAGCCAAGATGGACAGGGTTATAATTCACCCCTCCACTTT
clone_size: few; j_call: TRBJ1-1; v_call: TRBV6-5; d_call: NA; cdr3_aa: CASSYSGVGTEAFF; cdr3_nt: TGTGCCAGCAGTTACTCGGGGGTTGGGACTGAAGCTTTCTTT
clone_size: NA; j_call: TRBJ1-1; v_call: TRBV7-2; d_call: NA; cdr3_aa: CASSPEGSTPEAFF; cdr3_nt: TGTGCCAGCAGCCCAGAGGGGTCGACCCCTGAAGCTTTCTTT
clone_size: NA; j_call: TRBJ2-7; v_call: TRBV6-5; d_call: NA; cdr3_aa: CASSYSSTAYEQYF; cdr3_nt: TGTGCCAGCAGTTACTCTTCGACAGCCTACGAGCAGTACTTC
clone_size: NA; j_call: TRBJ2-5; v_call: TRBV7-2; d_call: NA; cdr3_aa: CASSSPPMLKTQYF; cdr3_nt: TGTGCCAGCAGCAGCCCACCTATGTTGAAGACCCAGTACTTC
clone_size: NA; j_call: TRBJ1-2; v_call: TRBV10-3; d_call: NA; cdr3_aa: CAISYGGYTF; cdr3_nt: TGTGCCATCAGTTATGGGGGCTACACCTTC
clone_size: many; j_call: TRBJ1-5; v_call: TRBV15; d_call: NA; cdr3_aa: CATSRDRVGQPQHF; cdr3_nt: TGTGCCACCAGCAGAGACAGGGTCGGTCAGCCCCAGCATTTT
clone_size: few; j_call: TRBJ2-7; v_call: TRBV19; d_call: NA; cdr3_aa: CASSGFRRDKYEQYF; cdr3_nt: TGTGCCAGTAGTGGGTTCCGGCGGGATAAGTACGAGCAGTACTTC
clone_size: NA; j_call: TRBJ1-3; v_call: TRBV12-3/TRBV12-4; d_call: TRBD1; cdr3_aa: CASSSVPGQGFSGNTIYF; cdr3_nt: TGTGCCAGCAGTTCCGTCCCGGGACAGGGGTTCTCTGGAAACACCATATATTTT
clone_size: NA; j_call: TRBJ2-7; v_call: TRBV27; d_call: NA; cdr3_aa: CASSKSSRVSYEQYF; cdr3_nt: TGTGCCAGCAGTAAAAGTTCCAGGGTCTCCTACGAGCAGTACTTC
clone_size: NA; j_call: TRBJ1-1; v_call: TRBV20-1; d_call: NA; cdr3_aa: CSARTGSFTEAFF; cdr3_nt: TGCAGTGCCCGAACAGGGAGTTTTACTGAAGCTTTCTTT
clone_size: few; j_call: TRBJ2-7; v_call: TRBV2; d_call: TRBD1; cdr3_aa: CASSLRQGMYEQYF; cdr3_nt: TGTGCCAGCTCTCTCAGACAGGGCATGTACGAGCAGTACTTC
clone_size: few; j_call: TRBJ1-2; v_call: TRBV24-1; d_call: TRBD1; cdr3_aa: CATSDLGTGEFGYYGYTF; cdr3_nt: TGTGCCACCAGTGATCTAGGGACAGGGGAGTTCGGTTACTATGGCTACACCTTC
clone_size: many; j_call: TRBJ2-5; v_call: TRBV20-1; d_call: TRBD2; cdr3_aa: CSASLSGGSETQYF; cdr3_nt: TGCAGTGCTAGTCTGTCGGGAGGGTCAGAGACCCAGTACTTC
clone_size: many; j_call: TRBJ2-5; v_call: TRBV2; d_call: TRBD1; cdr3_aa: CASRETGSRETQYF; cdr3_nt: TGTGCCAGCAGGGAGACAGGGTCTCGAGAGACCCAGTACTTC
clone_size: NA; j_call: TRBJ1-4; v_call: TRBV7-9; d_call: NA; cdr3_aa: CASSLDSEKLFF; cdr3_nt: TGTGCCAGCAGCCTGGATTCGGAAAAACTGTTTTTT
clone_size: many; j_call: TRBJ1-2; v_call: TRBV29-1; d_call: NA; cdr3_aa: CSVVSTEYYGYTF; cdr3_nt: TGCAGCGTTGTTAGTACAGAGTACTATGGCTACACCTTC
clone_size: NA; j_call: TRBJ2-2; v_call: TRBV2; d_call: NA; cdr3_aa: CASTLTETGELFF; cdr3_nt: TGTGCCAGCACTTTGACTGAAACCGGGGAGCTGTTTTTT
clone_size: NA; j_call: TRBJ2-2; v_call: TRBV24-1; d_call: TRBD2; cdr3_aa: CATSDTHGGSKSGELFF; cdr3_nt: TGTGCCACCAGTGATACCCACGGCGGGAGTAAGTCCGGGGAGCTGTTTTTT
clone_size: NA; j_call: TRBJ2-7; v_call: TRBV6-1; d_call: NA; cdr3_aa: CASSTPSGHSYEQYF; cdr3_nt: TGTGCCAGCAGTACCCCTTCGGGACACTCCTACGAGCAGTACTTC
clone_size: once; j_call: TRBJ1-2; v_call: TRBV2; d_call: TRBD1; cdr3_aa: CASSYGQGLFSGYTF; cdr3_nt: TGTGCCAGCAGTTATGGACAGGGCCTATTCTCTGGCTACACCTTC
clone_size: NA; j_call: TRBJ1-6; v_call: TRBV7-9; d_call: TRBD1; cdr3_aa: CASSSGGVDSPLHF; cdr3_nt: TGTGCCAGCAGCTCAGGGGGCGTGGATTCACCCCTCCACTTT
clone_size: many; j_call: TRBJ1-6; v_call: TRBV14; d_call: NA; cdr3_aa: CASSQLWGSPLHF; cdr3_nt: TGTGCCAGCAGCCAACTGTGGGGTTCACCCCTCCACTTT
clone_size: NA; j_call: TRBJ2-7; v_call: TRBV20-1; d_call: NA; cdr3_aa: CSARADRSFRGQYF; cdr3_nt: TGCAGTGCTAGAGCAGACAGGTCCTTTCGAGGGCAGTACTTC
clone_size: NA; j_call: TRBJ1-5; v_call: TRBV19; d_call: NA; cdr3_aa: CASRGPGPDQPQHF; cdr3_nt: TGTGCCAGCAGAGGTCCAGGGCCCGATCAGCCCCAGCATTTT
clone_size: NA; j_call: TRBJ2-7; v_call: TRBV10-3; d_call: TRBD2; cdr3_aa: CAISESGLAGVEQYF; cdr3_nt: TGTGCCATCAGTGAGTCAGGACTAGCGGGAGTCGAGCAGTACTTC
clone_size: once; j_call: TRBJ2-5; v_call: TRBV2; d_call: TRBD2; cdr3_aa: CASSPGLAGHHQETQYF; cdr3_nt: TGTGCCAGCTCACCGGGACTAGCAGGGCACCACCAAGAGACCCAGTACTTC
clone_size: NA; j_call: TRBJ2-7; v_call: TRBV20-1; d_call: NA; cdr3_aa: CSAGFAAIYEQYF; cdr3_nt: TGCAGTGCTGGGTTCGCGGCGATCTACGAGCAGTACTTC
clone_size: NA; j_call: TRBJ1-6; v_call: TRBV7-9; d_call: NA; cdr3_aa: CAAAWGWDSPLHF; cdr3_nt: TGTGCCGCCGCCTGGGGGTGGGATTCACCCCTCCACTTT
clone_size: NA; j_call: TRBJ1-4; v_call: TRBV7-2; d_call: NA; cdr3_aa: CASSQDWGRTNEKLFF; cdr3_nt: TGTGCCAGCAGCCAAGATTGGGGACGAACTAATGAAAAACTGTTTTTT
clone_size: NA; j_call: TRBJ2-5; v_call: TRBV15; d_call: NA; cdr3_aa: CATSEVSETQYF; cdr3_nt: TGTGCCACCAGCGAGGTTTCGGAGACCCAGTACTTC
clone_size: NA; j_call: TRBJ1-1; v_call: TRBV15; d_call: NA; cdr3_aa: CATSSSGGGTEAFF; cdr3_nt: TGTGCCACCAGCAGCTCTGGGGGCGGCACTGAAGCTTTCTTT
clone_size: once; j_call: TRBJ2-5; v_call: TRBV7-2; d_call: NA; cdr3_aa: CASVLTLGQGTQYF; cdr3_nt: TGTGCCAGCGTCTTGACCCTTGGACAAGGGACCCAGTACTTC
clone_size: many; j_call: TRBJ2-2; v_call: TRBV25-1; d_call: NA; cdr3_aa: CATATSNTGELFF; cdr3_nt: TGTGCCACCGCGACTAGTAACACCGGGGAGCTGTTTTTT
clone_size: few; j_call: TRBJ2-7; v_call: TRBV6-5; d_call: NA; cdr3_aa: CASSPPDQLYEQYF; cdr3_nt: TGTGCCAGCAGCCCACCCGACCAACTCTACGAGCAGTACTTC
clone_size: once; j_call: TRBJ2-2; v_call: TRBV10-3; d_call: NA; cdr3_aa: CASRESITQNTGELFF; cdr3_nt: TGTGCCAGCCGTGAGTCCATCACCCAGAACACCGGGGAGCTGTTTTTT
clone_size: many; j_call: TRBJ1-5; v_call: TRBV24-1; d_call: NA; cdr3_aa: CATSDFGGHEPQHF; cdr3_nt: TGTGCCACCAGTGATTTTGGCGGTCATGAGCCCCAGCATTTT
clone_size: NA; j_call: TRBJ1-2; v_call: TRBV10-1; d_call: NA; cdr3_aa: CASSELQQGGPLGYTF; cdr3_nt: TGCGCCAGCAGTGAGCTCCAACAGGGAGGTCCACTAGGCTACACCTTC
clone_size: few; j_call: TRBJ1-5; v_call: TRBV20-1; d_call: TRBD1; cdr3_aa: CSARGTGGNQPQHF; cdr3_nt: TGCAGTGCTAGAGGAACAGGGGGCAATCAGCCCCAGCATTTT
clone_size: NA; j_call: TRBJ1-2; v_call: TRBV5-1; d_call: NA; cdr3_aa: CASSLDRRGNYGYTF; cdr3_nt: TGCGCCAGCAGCTTGGACAGGAGGGGCAACTATGGCTACACCTTC
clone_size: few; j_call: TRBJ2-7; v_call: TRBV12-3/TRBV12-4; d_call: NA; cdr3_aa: CASSFGAEQYF; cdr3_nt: TGTGCCAGCAGTTTTGGTGCCGAGCAGTACTTC
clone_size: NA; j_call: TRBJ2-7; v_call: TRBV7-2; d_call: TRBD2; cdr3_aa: CASSLSSGNAYEQYF; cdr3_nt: TGTGCCAGCAGCTTGTCTAGCGGAAACGCTTACGAGCAGTACTTC
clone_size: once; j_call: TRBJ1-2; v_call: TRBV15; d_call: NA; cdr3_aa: CATSRVGQGDYTF; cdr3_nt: TGTGCCACCAGCAGAGTAGGGCAGGGCGACTACACCTTC
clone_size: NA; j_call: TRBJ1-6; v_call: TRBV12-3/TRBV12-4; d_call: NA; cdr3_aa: CASSSGRIIGSPLHF; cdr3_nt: TGTGCCAGCAGTTCGGGGCGGATTATAGGTTCACCCCTCCACTTT
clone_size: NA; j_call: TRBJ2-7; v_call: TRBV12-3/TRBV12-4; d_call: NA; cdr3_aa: CASSLGTRNYEQYF; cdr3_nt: TGTGCCAGCAGTTTAGGGACCCGTAACTACGAGCAGTACTTC
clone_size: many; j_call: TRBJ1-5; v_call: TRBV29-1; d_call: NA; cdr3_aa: CSVEEPNQPQHF; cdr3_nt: TGCAGCGTTGAAGAACCGAATCAGCCCCAGCATTTT
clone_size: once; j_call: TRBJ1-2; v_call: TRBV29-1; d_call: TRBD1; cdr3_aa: CSVEDRDRGVYGYTF; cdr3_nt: TGCAGCGTTGAAGATCGGGACAGGGGCGTCTATGGCTACACCTTC
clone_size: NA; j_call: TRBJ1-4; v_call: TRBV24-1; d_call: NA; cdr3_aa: CATRPSGHGNEKLFF; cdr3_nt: TGTGCCACCAGGCCGTCGGGCCACGGTAATGAAAAACTGTTTTTT
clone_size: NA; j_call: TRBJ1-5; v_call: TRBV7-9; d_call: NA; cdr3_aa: CAWSQARQPQHF; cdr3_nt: TGTGCCTGGAGCCAGGCGAGGCAGCCCCAGCATTTT
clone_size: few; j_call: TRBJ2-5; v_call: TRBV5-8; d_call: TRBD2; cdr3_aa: CASSSRTSGQETQYF; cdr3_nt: TGTGCCAGCAGCTCCAGGACTAGCGGGCAAGAGACCCAGTACTTC